This T cell receptor (beta chain) came from a study of metastatic and nonmetastatic thyroid tumors. Overall study: Both malignant and benign thyroid patients supplied peripheral blood and tumor or nodule tissue samples, across which the repertoires of these patients were then compared.

This clone appeared many times. What it recognizes is unknown. Thyroid surgery was performed in patients who had received no treatment beforehand. This CDR3 has 15 residues. Germline CDR1 MNHNS, CDR2 SASEGT. V dropped 6 bases and J dropped 1; count of bases not matched to a gene: 7. The study, taken as a whole, reports: According to reports, the diversity of TCR beta was significantly higher in malignant thyroid tumors than in benign nodules, and this held in both blood and tumor samples.

Original data processing: Variation in CDR3 across clinicopathological groups served as the basis for constructing a distant-metastasis classifier in papillary thyroid cancer. With MiXCR, TCRdb called clones anew from the PCR reads. These V and J calls rely on TCRdb rather than the paper's analysis. The top ten clones hold roughly 10% of a sample with roughly 59,000 clones, roughly 16% of them seen once. Sample: blood. This chain uses TRBV6-1 with TRBJ1-1; 8 bases map to TRBD1. The sequence derives from a male donor with papillary thyroid cancer or a benign thyroid nodule (not recorded which). Some clones in this sample may be carry-over from other donors' samples. The CDR3 DNA reads as TGTGCCAGCAGGGTCGACAGGGGTGGGAACACTGAAGCTTTCTTT. Translating it yields CASRVDRGGNTEAFF.